The source of this T cell receptor beta chain is a study of T cells after yellow fever vaccination. About the study: Low-cell-number fractions underwent preparation using SMART-Seq v4 Ultra Low Input.

Comment on this clonotype: The antigen is unknown.

Study-level findings and limits: Boosting was followed by the reappearance of most primary-vaccination clones (just under 97% CD4, about 88% CD8). Secondary responses were weaker yet peaked faster, day 5 versus 15.

TCR cDNA, made by 5'RACE template switching, carried an added universal primer site and UMIs. TCRdb re-called the 5' RACE reads through MiXCR, storing one row per CDR3 protein. The sample consists of 250,000 or so distinct CDR3 sequences, 6.9% of them appearing once. This sequence was found in a man in his thirties or forties who received the YFV17D yellow fever vaccine. The sample was CD4+ T cells sorted from PBMCs, taken 15 days after the yellow fever booster vaccination.

The CDR3 DNA reads TGTGCCAGCGGCCCCCGAGGGGACAGCTATGGCTACACCTTC. Residues: CASGPRGDSYGYTF. This rearrangement joins TRBV27 to TRBJ1-2; 7 bases are a match to TRBD1. Trimming cost V 8 bases and J 4 bases; bases outside gene matches: 10. The CDR3 length is 14 residues. Per germline, CDR1 MNHEY and CDR2 SMNVEV (reference sequence).